This TCR beta chain derives from a study of shared clonotypes between healthy human individuals. Comment on this clone: Its target is unknown.

Assay used: immunoSEQ multiplex PCR; TCRdb lists only in-frame clones, some missing. The top ten clones hold 0.61% of a sample with fewer than 1.4 million clones, roughly 74% of them seen once. Whole-study findings and limits: Naive subsets typically showed greater estimated richness than memory subsets. The genetic and exposure-history diversity represented was limited by few donors. Researchers sampled only blood; tissue repertoires likely differ.

Donors comprised only Caucasian adults living in Nashville, Tennessee. With V trimmed by 6 bases and J by 9 bases, 9 bases remained unmatched. Germline-derived CDR1 and CDR2 are SGHTA and FQGNSA. The CDR3 has 13 residues. The sample comprised memory CD4+ T cells from PBMCs. Subset reported: CD45RA-negative fraction. This TCR derives from a man between 18 and 29 years old in good health. Some clones in this sample may be carry-over from other donors' samples. The chain uses TRBV7-2 and TRBJ1-1, with 8 positions matching TRBD1. CDR3 in amino acids: CASSFNRGGKAFF. In DNA form, the CDR3 reads TGTGCCAGCAGTTTCAACAGGGGGGGTAAAGCTTTCTTT.